This T cell receptor beta chain originates from a study of CD4+ T cells in melanoma. Study-level results: Diverse differentiation states were reported for melanoma neoantigen-specific CD4+ T cells.

A note on this clone: What it recognizes is unknown.

Profiling relied on immunoSEQ multiplex PCR, and the TCRdb table lists in-frame clones only, not all of them. The sample lists about 50,000 clones; roughly nine tenths were seen once. Trimming left V 7 bases short and J 5 bases short, with 11 bases between. This CDR3 spans 13 amino acids. From germline, CDR1 is SEHNR and CDR2 FQNEAQ (reference sequence). This TCR was sampled from a human donor with melanoma. Sequenced sample: peripheral blood. The V gene is TRBV7-9, the J gene TRBJ1-4; D is uncertain. Here the CDR3 DNA reads TGTGCCAGCACCCTCGGCCTCAATGAAAAACTGTTTTTT. Its protein is CASTLGLNEKLFF.